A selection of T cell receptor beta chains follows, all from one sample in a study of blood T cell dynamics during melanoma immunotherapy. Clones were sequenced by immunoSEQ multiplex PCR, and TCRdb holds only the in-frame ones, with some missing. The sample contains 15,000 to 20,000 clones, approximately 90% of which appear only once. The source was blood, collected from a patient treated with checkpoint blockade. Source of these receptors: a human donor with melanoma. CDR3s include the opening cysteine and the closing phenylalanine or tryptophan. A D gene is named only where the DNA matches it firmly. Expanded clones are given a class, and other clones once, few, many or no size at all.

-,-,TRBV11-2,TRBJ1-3,TGTGCCAGCAGCTTGGGGGGGCAGGTTTCTGGAAACACCATATATTTT,CASSLGGQVSGNTIYF
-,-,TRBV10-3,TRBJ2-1,TGTGCCATCAGTGATTACGAGCGGGAGCAGTTCTTC,CAISDYEREQFF
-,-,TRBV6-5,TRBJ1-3,TGTGCCAGCAGCCGGATGGGAGTAAACACCATATATTTT,CASSRMGVNTIYF
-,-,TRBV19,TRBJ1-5,TGTGCCAGTAGTCATCAGGGATCAAATCAGCCCCAGCATTTT,CASSHQGSNQPQHF
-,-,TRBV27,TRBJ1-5,TGTGCCAGCAGTCCAAGGCGGGGCAGGGGAGACAATCAGCCCCAGCATTTT,CASSPRRGRGDNQPQHF
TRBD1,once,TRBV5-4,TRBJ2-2,TGTGCCAGCAGTTTTTCGGACAGGGACACCGGGGAGCTGTTTTTT,CASSFSDRDTGELFF
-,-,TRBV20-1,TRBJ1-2,TGCAGTGCCCCCACCTTCTACACCTTC,CSAPTFYTF
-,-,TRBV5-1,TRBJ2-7,TGCGCCAGCAGTGGTGTGGGCCCGAGCTCCTACGAGCAGTACTTC,CASSGVGPSSYEQYF
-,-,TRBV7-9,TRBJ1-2,TGTGCCAGCAGCTTAGGACAGAACGGAAACTATGGCTACACCTTC,CASSLGQNGNYGYTF
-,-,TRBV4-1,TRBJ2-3,TGCGCCAGCAGCCAAGAGCGGGTTTCAGATACGCAGTATTTT,CASSQERVSDTQYF
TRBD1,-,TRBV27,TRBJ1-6,TGTGCCAGCAGTTTATCGACAGGGGGCAATTCACCCCTCCACTTT,CASSLSTGGNSPLHF
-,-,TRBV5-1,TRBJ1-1,TGCGCCAGCAGCGCCACAGGGAGAGCTGAAGCTTTCTTT,CASSATGRAEAFF
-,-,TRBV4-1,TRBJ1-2,TGCGCCAGCAGCCAAGAGACACGCTATGGCTACACCTTC,CASSQETRYGYTF
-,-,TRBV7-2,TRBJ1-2,TGTGCCAGCAGCTTATTTGTTTATGGCTACACCTTC,CASSLFVYGYTF
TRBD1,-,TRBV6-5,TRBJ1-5,TGTGCCAGCAGACAGGACAGGGGGCTTCGTCAGCCCCAGCATTTT,CASRQDRGLRQPQHF
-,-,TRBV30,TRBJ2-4,TGTGCCTGGAGTGTAGGAGGGGTAGCCAAAAACATTCAGTACTTC,CAWSVGGVAKNIQYF
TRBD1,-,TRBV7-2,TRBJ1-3,TGTGCCAGCAGCTTCTTATCCCAGGGGGCGCAGGGAAACACCATATATTTT,CASSFLSQGAQGNTIYF
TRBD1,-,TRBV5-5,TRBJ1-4,TGTGCCAGCATCCCATCCGCGACAGGGTATGAAAAACTGTTTTTT,CASIPSATGYEKLFF
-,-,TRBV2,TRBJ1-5,TGTGCCAGCAGTGTGGACGAGCGCCAGCCCCAGCATTTT,CASSVDERQPQHF
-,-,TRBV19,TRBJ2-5,TGTGCCGCCGCGGCCACTAGTTTGGAGACCCAGTACTTC,CAAAATSLETQYF